These 7 T cell receptor beta chains were all obtained from the same sample, sequenced in a study of vaccination effects on CD4 cells after COVID-19. Only in-frame clones appear in the TCRdb table, and some are missing; sequencing was by immunoSEQ multiplex PCR. The table shows tens of thousands of clones, with around 73% occurring only once. ViraFEST used viral peptide pools to expand antigen-specific CD4+ T cells before sequencing. Isolating CD4+ T cells followed approximately 10 days of culture. A positive SARS-CoV-2 PCR test fell between March and December 2020. These receptors' antigens are unknown. This specimen consisted of CD4+ T cells from PBMCs cultured with a peptide pool, obtained before COVID-19 vaccination. All receptors come from a human donor who had a prior SARS-CoV-2 infection.

DNA for the CDR3: TGTGCCAGCAGCCCCTGGGACAGCGATTACGAGCAGTACTTC. It is translated as CASSPWDSDYEQYF. The rearrangement joins TRBV11-3 to TRBJ2-7, with 7 positions matching TRBD1. This CDR3 is 14 amino acids long. V lost 5 bases, J lost 4 bases, and 8 bases stayed unmatched. The germline CDR1 and CDR2 sequences are SGHNT and YENEEA.

In its sample, this clone was seen a few times. This chain connects TRBV3-1 (or the pseudogene TRBV3-2) to TRBJ2-5; D gene ambiguous. The CDR3 loop spans 12 amino acids. The V end lost 2 bases, the J end lost 5 bases, and 6 bases lay between the germline ends. CDR1 and CDR2 (germline): LGHDT, YNNKEL (reference sequence). Here the CDR3 reads CASSQLLETQYF. The CDR3 nucleotides read TGTGCCAGCAGCCAACTTCTCGAGACCCAGTACTTC.

The V and J genes are TRBV6-5 and TRBJ2-3; TRBD2 agrees at 12 bases. Germline trimming cut 2 bases from V and 4 bases from J; bases unmatched to any gene: 4. The CDR3 loop spans 16 amino acids. Germline lookup yields CDR1 MNHEY and CDR2 SVGAGI. CDR3 bases: TGTGCCAGCAGTTACCCGGGACTAGCGGGTGCAGATACGCAGTATTTT. Encoded protein: CASSYPGLAGADTQYF.

V and J are TRBV19 and TRBJ1-6, with D hard to call. The germline gives CDR1 LNHDA, CDR2 SQIVND (reference sequence). Trimming stripped 5 bases from V and 10 bases from J, with 12 bases between. The CDR3 is 13 amino acids. CDR3: CASSPNGQSPLHF. Written as DNA, the CDR3 is TGTGCCAGTAGTCCCAATGGTCAATCACCCCTCCACTTT.

This rearrangement joins TRBV7-2 to TRBJ2-7, with 8 bases aligning to TRBD2. Germline-derived CDR1 and CDR2 are SGHTA and FQGNSA. CDR3 length: 12 amino acids. J was trimmed by 9 bases and V by 1 base; bases with no gene match: 2. The CDR3 protein is CASSLVGGGQYF. CDR3 bases: TGTGCCAGCAGCTTAGTCGGGGGGGGGCAGTACTTC.

The chain is built from TRBV6-5 and TRBJ2-3; no clear D. The V end was cut by 7 bases, the J end by 1 base, with 15 bases between. CDR1 and CDR2 from the germline V gene are MNHEY and SVGAGI. This CDR3 is built from 15 residues. CDR3 in DNA: TGTGCCAGCACCGAACTTTCGTCGGGCACAGATACGCAGTATTTT. This codes for CASTELSSGTDTQYF.

The chain is built from TRBV4-3 and TRBJ2-5; 15 bases are a match to TRBD2. Germline CDR1 LGHNA, CDR2 YSLEER. V trimming: 9 bases; J trimming: 5 bases; junction bases outside the gene matches: 13. This CDR3 contains 17 residues. This CDR3 reads CASWTSGRALRGETQYF. CDR3 sequence (DNA): TGCGCCAGTTGGACTAGCGGGAGGGCCCTTAGGGGGGAGACCCAGTACTTC.